This T cell receptor (beta chain) was captured by sequencing in a study of response to subunit inactivated influenza vaccine. Study results and limitations: The authors suggested that few new T cells are recruited per seasonal influenza vaccination.

One entry per CDR3 protein results from TCRdb running MiXCR on the RT-PCR reads. The table has about 170,000 distinct CDR3 sequences, about 10% seen once; the top ten hold 35% to 40%. Looked up from germline, CDR1 is DFQATT and CDR2 is SNEGSKA (reference sequence). The length of the CDR3 is 14 residues. Losses at the gene ends were 6 bases for V and 5 bases for J; bases not matched to a gene: 8. This clonotype was seen more than once but under ten times. Its matching antigen is unknown. The sample here was CD8+ T cells sorted from PBMCs, taken about 24 months after vaccination. The rearrangement uses TRBV20-1 and TRBJ2-5, with 11 nucleotides matching TRBD1. This TCR derives from a man aged 50-75 years who received an inactivated influenza vaccine. The CDR3 DNA reads as TGCAGTGCCCACGAGGACAGGGGGCCTGAGACCCAGTACTTC. Encoded protein: CSAHEDRGPETQYF.